This T cell receptor beta chain originates from a study of blood T cell repertoires in COVID-19. For the study at large: Sample material is recorded as cDNA or gDNA derived from T cells, B-cell-depleted T cells, or PBMCs.

Study processing details: Amplification of reference gene primers provided the estimated nucleated cell counts. Here immunoSEQ multiplex PCR was the method, and the copy in TCRdb shows in-frame clones only, minus some. For V, J and clone size, that table is used; D and trimming come from the DNA. The top ten clones hold over 3% of a sample with roughly 240,000 clones, more than 75% of them seen once. V dropped 3 bases and J dropped 8; count of bases not matched to a gene: 16. CDR3 length: 16 residues. CDR1 is SQVTM, CDR2 ANQGSEA, per germline. This TCR was sampled from a woman aged 25 to 39 who had recovered from COVID-19. The sample taken for sequencing was peripheral blood. V is TRBV29-1 and J is TRBJ1-2; 9 positions match TRBD1. The CDR3 is CSVDPHRDRGVQGYTF. The DNA for the CDR3 is TGCAGCGTTGACCCACACCGAGACAGGGGGGTACAGGGCTACACCTTC.